The sample holds a few counts of the clone carrying this TCR beta chain. The target antigen is unknown. V lost 7 bases, J lost 4 bases, and 3 bases stayed unmatched. CDR3 length: 14 amino acids. The V gene's germline CDR1 is MNHEY and CDR2 SVGAGI. This entry belongs to a study of beta chain features in type 1 diabetes. Across the study: Researchers looked at fewer than 120,000,000 sorted cells across all samples. Study-wide points: Compared with healthy donors, patients appeared to share more similar naive, central memory and regulatory TCRB repertoires. The VDJ junctions of type 1 diabetes patients carried fewer insertions and more deletions. The study found moderately but significantly shorter TCRB CDR3s in all four CD4+ subsets of Type 1 diabetes patients.

Expressed TCRB transcripts were sequenced after all isolated RNA was converted to cDNA. Sequencing was performed with immunoSEQ multiplex PCR; in TCRdb, only in-frame clones are kept and a portion is missing. The repertoire includes tens of thousands of clones, around 65% of them detected once, and about 1.1% sits in the top ten. Sorting gave populations that all exceeded 95% purity. The J gene is TRBJ2-2, the V gene TRBV6-5; 10 bases align to TRBD2. The clonotype originates from a woman between 40 and 55 years old with type 1 diabetes. Sequenced input: stem cell memory CD4+ T cells from blood. In DNA form, the CDR3 reads TGTGCCAGCAAGGGACTAGCGCCCACCGGGGAGCTGTTTTTT. Its protein is CASKGLAPTGELFF.